A single sample is the source of the 20 T cell receptor beta chains below, sequenced in a study of radiotherapy plus CTLA-4 blockade in lung cancer. Repertoires were generated with immunoSEQ multiplex PCR, while TCRdb's copy carries only in-frame clones and drops some. The sample has about 87,000 clones; approximately 86% are singletons. Here the sequenced sample was peripheral blood, taken from a patient treated with radiotherapy plus ipilimumab. The receptor set was obtained from a human donor with non-small cell lung cancer that progressed on radiotherapy plus ipilimumab.

This clone was seen only once. The rearrangement links TRBV6-5 to TRBJ2-3; D unresolved. The CDR3 covers 14 residues. Germline V lookup: CDR1 MNHEY, CDR2 SVGAGI. The V and J ends lost 0 bases and 4 bases respectively, with 8 bases between them. The CDR3 spells CASSYSSTADTQYF. DNA for the CDR3: TGTGCCAGCAGTTACTCGAGTACGGCAGATACGCAGTATTTT.

The CDR3 is CASSPKRRGGEQFF. CDR3 sequence (DNA): TGTGCCAGCAGCCCCAAGCGTAGGGGCGGTGAGCAGTTCTTC. This chain connects TRBV7-2 to TRBJ2-1, with D possibly TRBD1 on 5 matching bases. The germline gives CDR1 SGHTA, CDR2 FQGNSA. The length of the CDR3 is 14 residues. The V and J ends lost 5 bases and 9 bases respectively, with 17 bases between them.

The gene calls are TRBV19 and TRBJ1-5; D call uncertain. This CDR3 is built from 15 residues. Germline CDR1 LNHDA, CDR2 SQIVND (reference sequence). Trimming took off 3 bases at V and 0 bases at J, with 9 bases between the two ends. CDR3 sequence: CASSMRVYSNQPQHF. The CDR3 bases are TGTGCCAGTAGTATGAGGGTGTATAGCAATCAGCCCCAGCATTTT.

The chain is built from TRBV5-6 and TRBJ2-5; D remains unclear. Germline CDR1 reads SGHDT; CDR2 reads YYEEEE. Trimming left V 5 bases short and J 5 bases short, with 10 bases between. The CDR3 is made up of 12 amino acids. The DNA of the CDR3 is TGTGCCAGCAGGCCCCGGGCGGAGACCCAGTACTTC. Protein: CASRPRAETQYF. Filled out from reference TRBV5-6 and TRBJ2-5, the complete variable domain reads DAGVTQSPTHLIKTRGQQVTLRCSPKSGHDTVSWYQQALGQGPQFIFQYYEEEERQRGNFPDRFSGHQFPNYSSELNVNALLLGDSALYLCASRPRAETQYFGPGTRLLVL.

The chain links TRBV5-1 to TRBJ2-5; D is uncertain. Germline CDR1 and CDR2: SGHRS and YFSETQ. This CDR3 has 15 amino acids. V lost 4 bases and J lost 1, with 14 bases in between. The CDR3 bases are TGCGCCAGCAGCCCCGACCCGAATCTCCAAGAGACCCAGTACTTC. Residues: CASSPDPNLQETQYF.

V usage is TRBV4-3 and J usage is TRBJ2-7; 10 nucleotides match TRBD2. This CDR3 has 16 amino acids. Germline CDR1 is LGHNA and CDR2 is YSLEER. After removal of 0 bases from V and 3 bases from J, the junction contained 5 bases not matched to a gene. The CDR3 loop is CASSQELAGAIYEQYF. For the CDR3, the DNA is TGCGCCAGCAGCCAAGAGCTAGCGGGGGCCATCTACGAGCAGTACTTC.

This clone was seen more than once but under ten times. DNA for the CDR3: TGTGCCAGCGCCCTTAGTAGCAGAAGCTATAATTCACCCCTCCACTTT. This encodes CASALSSRSYNSPLHF. The rearrangement links TRBV11-2 to TRBJ1-6; no clear D gene. V lost 8 bases and J 3 bases, leaving 17 bases between the germline ends. The CDR3 covers 16 residues. Germline V gene sequence: CDR1 SGHAT, CDR2 FQNNGV.

Note on this clone: The sample has other DNA sequences that encode this CDR3 too. The chain is built from TRBV6-6 and TRBJ2-5, with D hard to call. Trimming left V 6 bases short and J 5 bases short, with 7 bases between. This CDR3 is 11 amino acids long. Per germline, CDR1 MNHNY and CDR2 SVGAGI (reference sequence). The CDR3: CASRLGETQYF. The CDR3 DNA follows: TGTGCCAGCAGACTGGGGGAGACCCAGTACTTC.

This clone occurred once. This chain links TRBV5-1 with TRBJ2-7; D is undetermined. Germline-derived CDR1 and CDR2 are SGHRS and YFSETQ. The CDR3 consists of 14 residues. V gave up 0 bases and J gave up 3 bases, with 10 bases separating them. CDR3 residues: CASSLDRAFYEQYF. CDR3 DNA: TGCGCCAGCAGCTTGGACAGAGCTTTCTACGAGCAGTACTTC.

J is TRBJ1-1 and V is TRBV15; D possibly corresponds to TRBD1 (5 bases). Germline loops: CDR1 LNHNV, CDR2 YYDKDF (reference sequence). V shed 5 bases and J shed 1 base, with 11 bases lying between them. The CDR3 covers 14 residues. The DNA of the CDR3 is TGTGCCACCAGCGCGGGGCCTGGGAACACTGAAGCTTTCTTT. This codes for CATSAGPGNTEAFF.

A note on this clone: The identical CDR3 is also encoded by other nucleotide sequences in the sample. The chain has TRBV7-3 and TRBJ2-2; D is perhaps TRBD2 (7 bases). Trimming took 3 bases from V and 6 from J, leaving 14 bases between them. Germline CDR1 and CDR2: SGHTA and FQGTGA. CDR3 size: 15 residues. CDR3 DNA sequence: TGTGCCAGCAGCTTGTCCGGGGGGCGGGCCGGGGAGCTGTTTTTT. It translates to CASSLSGGRAGELFF.

The rearrangement joins TRBV5-8 to TRBJ1-1; possible D gene TRBD1, 5 bases. Trimming cost V 6 bases and J 4 bases, with 19 bases left between them. The CDR3 runs to 15 residues. Germline CDR1 and CDR2: SGHTS and YDEGEE. The CDR3 bases are TGTGCCAGCACAACGGGACTTCTCGGAGTCACTGAAGCTTTCTTT. Residues: CASTTGLLGVTEAFF.

Comments on this clone: Other DNA sequences in this specimen translate into the identical CDR3. CDR3 amino acids: CASIVRRTNYGYTF. Here the CDR3 DNA reads TGTGCCAGTATAGTCCGCCGAACTAACTATGGCTACACCTTC. This chain joins TRBV2 and TRBJ1-2; D is unresolved. Germline V gene data show CDR1 as SNHLY and CDR2 as FYNNEI. CDR3 length equals 14 residues. V was trimmed by 9 bases and J by 0 bases, leaving 14 bases between them.

This sequence joins TRBV6-4 and TRBJ1-5, with unresolved D. In germline, CDR1 is MRHNA, CDR2 SNTAGT. Trimming took off 3 bases at V and 2 bases at J, with 11 bases between the two ends. The CDR3 loop spans 15 amino acids. CDR3: CASSERREGNQPQHF. The CDR3 coding sequence is TGTGCCAGCAGTGAGAGGCGGGAAGGCAATCAGCCCCAGCATTTT.

V and J are TRBV5-1 and TRBJ2-1; D unclear. From germline, CDR1 is SGHRS and CDR2 YFSETQ. CDR3 length equals 13 residues. V was shortened by 0 bases and J by 6 bases, with 7 bases between the two germline ends. This CDR3 is CASSLGHTNEQFF. CDR3 nucleotides: TGCGCCAGCAGCTTGGGACACACCAATGAGCAGTTCTTC.

The chain carries TRBV2 and TRBJ2-1, with a possible D match to TRBD2 (5 bases). The CDR3 has 14 residues. Looked up from germline, CDR1 is SNHLY and CDR2 is FYNNEI. V lost 11 bases, J lost 3 bases, and 17 bases lay in between. The CDR3 loop reads CAGDRRTFYNEQFF. CDR3 DNA sequence: TGTGCCGGAGACCGCCGGACTTTCTACAATGAGCAGTTCTTC.

J is TRBJ2-3 and V is TRBV7-6; tentatively, D is TRBD1 (5 bases). Per germline, CDR1 SGHVS and CDR2 FNYEAQ. The ends were cut back, 1 base at V and 7 bases at J, with 15 bases in the middle. The CDR3 sequence is 15 residues long. The CDR3 region is CASSLGQYQGNTQYF. The CDR3 DNA follows: TGTGCCAGCAGCTTAGGACAGTACCAAGGGAATACGCAGTATTTT.

CDR3 sequence reads: CASTPDGRGHTGELFF. CDR3 nucleotides: TGTGCCAGCACACCCGACGGCAGGGGACACACCGGGGAGCTGTTTTTT. The J gene is TRBJ2-2, the V gene TRBV27, with a weak D call TRBD1 (6 bases). Trimming stripped 7 bases from V and 3 bases from J, with 18 bases between. The CDR3 contains 16 residues. The germline CDR1 and CDR2 sequences are MNHEY and SMNVEV (reference sequence).

The CDR3 protein is CAWALNHLTDTQYF. In DNA, the CDR3 is TGTGCCTGGGCCCTAAACCATCTCACAGATACGCAGTATTTT. This chain joins TRBV30 and TRBJ2-3; no definite D call. The germline gives CDR1 GTSNPN, CDR2 SVGIG (reference sequence). The CDR3 consists of 14 residues. V was pared by 5 bases and J by 2 bases, with 14 bases between.

V is TRBV6-5 and J is TRBJ2-7, with 9 bases aligning to TRBD2. Germline V lookup: CDR1 MNHEY, CDR2 SVGAGI. The V gene end was trimmed by 7 bases and the J gene end by 6 bases; junction bases not matched to a gene: 13. The CDR3 runs to 15 residues. The CDR3 DNA reads TGTGCCAGCACCTACGGGGTAGCGGGAGTGGTCGAGCAGTACTTC. Its translation is CASTYGVAGVVEQYF.